This passage covers 23 T cell receptor beta chains from one sample sequenced in a study of CD8+CD57+ T cells in acquired aplastic anemia (dated by TCRdb to between 2017 and 2018). Sequencing was carried out with an Illumina HiSeq 2000. Profiling of TCR beta VDJ combinations and CDR3 sequences used genomic DNA as the template. TCRdb reran the public reads through fastp at Q25 and MiXCR, keeping productive beta chains. When rows share a CDR3 protein, they turn into one entry using the most common DNA and genes. The sample table records under 200,000 distinct CDR3 sequences; around 47% of these occur just once. The top ten clones comprise around 9.7% of the sample. Flow cytometry had shown CD8+CD57+ cell expansion in the patients selected for sequencing. Sequenced material: sorted CD4+, CD8+, or CD8+CD57+ T cells (not recorded which) from PBMCs. The receptor source for this set is a human donor with aplastic anemia.

This clonotype was detected ten times or more. The chain links TRBV4-3 to TRBJ2-7, with D perhaps TRBD2 (5 bases). The length of the CDR3 is 16 residues. Trimming took off 4 bases at V and 7 bases at J, with 23 bases between the two ends. Germline CDR1 and CDR2: LGHNA and YSLEER. CDR3 sequence (DNA): TGCGCCAGCAGCCCCCTACAAGGACTCGGGCTGGGGGAGCAGTACTTC. Translated: CASSPLQGLGLGEQYF.

This clonotype was recorded many times. The chain employs TRBV6-2 or TRBV6-3 and TRBJ1-2; D gene uncertain. The CDR3 spans 12 residues. CDR1 is MNHEY, CDR2 SVGEGT, per germline. Trimming removed 0 bases from V and 2 bases from J, with 1 base in between. The DNA of the CDR3 is TGTGCCAGCAGTTACTCGAACTATGGCTACACCTTC. Translating it yields CASSYSNYGYTF.

The rearrangement uses TRBV20-1 and TRBJ2-5; 7 nucleotides agree with TRBD1. Germline loops: CDR1 DFQATT, CDR2 SNEGSKA (reference sequence). The CDR3 runs to 12 residues. Trimming cost V 6 bases and J 5 bases; bases outside gene matches: 6. The CDR3 sequence is CSARQGQETQYF. The DNA for the CDR3 is TGCAGTGCAAGACAGGGTCAGGAGACCCAGTACTTC.

This rearrangement joins TRBV15 to TRBJ2-1; D gene uncertain. There are 14 residues in the CDR3. Between the trimmed V and J ends, which lost 0 bases and 8 bases, there was a span of 11 bases. The V gene's germline CDR1 is LNHNV and CDR2 YYDKDF (reference sequence). The CDR3 sequence: CATSREAKRDEQFF. The CDR3 DNA sequence: TGTGCCACCAGCAGAGAGGCCAAAAGAGATGAGCAGTTCTTC.

Remarks on this clonotype: Because it lacks the conserved phenylalanine or tryptophan at the end, this CDR3 is likely a read error. The CDR3 reads CATSDPGEGSGNEQFL. In DNA form, the CDR3 reads TGTGCCACCAGTGACCCGGGGGAGGGGTCGGGGAATGAGCAGTTCCTC. The V call is TRBV24-1, the J call TRBJ2-5, with 7 nucleotides matching TRBD2. The assigned J gene may be wrong: the sequence end matches TRBJ2-1 better. Germline V gene lookup returns CDR1 KGHDR and CDR2 SFDVKD. The CDR3 consists of 16 residues.

This clonotype was seen ten or more times. The chain uses TRBV9 and TRBJ1-2; D is uncertain. CDR1 SGDLS and CDR2 YYNGEE come from the germline V gene. This CDR3 contains 12 residues. V dropped 4 bases and J dropped 0 bases, with 4 bases sitting between them. The DNA for the CDR3 is TGTGCCAGCAGCCGAGCTAACTATGGCTACACCTTC. Amino acid sequence: CASSRANYGYTF.

Comments on this clonotype: A much larger clonotype is one base distant, so this may be a read error. This rearrangement joins TRBV7-8 to TRBJ1-3; D uncertain. The CDR3 length is 16 residues. Trimming stripped 1 base from V and 0 bases from J, with 10 bases between. The germline V gene has CDR1 SGHVS and CDR2 FQNEAQ. DNA of the CDR3: TGTGCCAGCAGCTTAGTAGCACGATTCTCTGGAAACACCATATATTTT. Its protein product is CASSLVARFSGNTIYF.

This clonotype occurred many times. For the CDR3, the DNA is TGTGCCAGCAGTGTGCCAGGGGGCAGTGGCTACACCTTC. Residues: CASSVPGGSGYTF. V is TRBV27 and J is TRBJ1-2; 8 nucleotides agree with TRBD1. There are 13 residues in the CDR3. V was pared by 5 bases and J by 7 bases, with 6 bases of the junction left unmatched. CDR1 is MNHEY, CDR2 SMNVEV, per germline (reference sequence).

V usage is TRBV15 and J usage is TRBJ2-1, with TRBD2 matching over 12 bases. Trimming took 5 bases from V and 5 from J; bases not matched to a gene: 7. The V gene's germline CDR1 is LNHNV and CDR2 YYDKDF (reference sequence). This CDR3 contains 16 residues. CDR3 loop: CATSGRTSGNHNEQFF. CDR3 nucleotide sequence: TGTGCCACCAGCGGAAGGACTAGCGGGAACCACAATGAGCAGTTCTTC.

This clonotype was seen at least ten times. This sequence joins TRBV20-1 and TRBJ2-3, with TRBD2 identical over 8 bases. CDR3 size: 15 residues. Germline CDR1 is DFQATT and CDR2 is SNEGSKA (reference sequence). V shed 6 bases and J 9 bases; nucleotides not matched to a gene: 17. This chain's CDR3 is CSANPLGSGIETQYF. In DNA form, the CDR3 reads TGCAGTGCCAACCCCCTGGGTAGCGGGATCGAAACGCAGTATTTT.

The V call is TRBV19, the J call TRBJ2-3; no clear D gene. The CDR3 loop spans 12 amino acids. V was pared by 1 base and J by 10 bases, with 9 bases between. The V gene's germline CDR1 is LNHDA and CDR2 SQIVND (reference sequence). CDR3 sequence (DNA): TGTGCCAGTAGTATAGCAGTAGCCCCGCAGTATTTT. Protein: CASSIAVAPQYF.

With respect to this clonotype: This may be a read error, as it is one base from a much larger clone. The CDR3 coding sequence is TGTGCCAGCAGCCCCACCCGGCGCAGGCTAGCGGGAGGGGCCTATACGCAGTATTTT. Translated, it gives CASSPTRRRLAGGAYTQYF. V usage is TRBV4-2 and J usage is TRBJ2-3, with 12 bases lining up with TRBD2. Trimming at V came to 4 bases and at J to 7 bases, leaving 18 bases not matched to a gene. The CDR3 covers 19 residues. From germline, CDR1 is LGHNA and CDR2 YNFKEQ.

The genes are TRBV11-2 and TRBJ2-7; 15 positions agree with TRBD2. The CDR3 runs 18 residues. Germline values: CDR1 SGHAT, CDR2 FQNNGV. The trim removed 5 bases at V and 2 bases at J, leaving 10 bases unmatched. Written as DNA, the CDR3 is TGTGCCAGCAGCAAATCGGGACTAGCGGGAGGCGGGACCTACGAGCAGTACTTC. Its protein product is CASSKSGLAGGGTYEQYF.

The chain has TRBV7-2 and TRBJ2-3; no firm D call. CDR1 and CDR2 (germline): SGHTA, FQGNSA. The CDR3 is 12 residues long. V was trimmed by 1 base and J by 6 bases, leaving 5 bases between them. CDR3 sequence: CASSLGWDTQYF. The CDR3, as DNA: TGTGCCAGCAGCTTAGGTTGGGATACGCAGTATTTT.

CDR3 amino acids: CASSEGGAGVETQYF. The DNA for the CDR3 is TGTGCCAGCAGTGAAGGGGGGGCGGGAGTAGAGACCCAGTACTTC. V usage is TRBV6-1 and J usage is TRBJ2-5; D might be TRBD2 (7 bases). The length of the CDR3 is 15 residues. V dropped 1 base and J dropped 4 bases, with 13 bases sitting between them. The germline V gene encodes CDR1 MNHNS and CDR2 SASEGT.

The chain employs TRBV2 and TRBJ2-2; 8 bases align to TRBD1. Germline-derived CDR1 and CDR2 are SNHLY and FYNNEI. The trim removed 6 bases at V and 1 base at J, leaving 4 bases unmatched. The CDR3 consists of 15 residues. The CDR3 protein is CASRDRVGNTGELFF. CDR3 nucleotide sequence: TGTGCCAGCAGGGACAGGGTGGGGAACACCGGGGAGCTGTTTTTT. Filled out from reference TRBV2 and TRBJ2-2, the complete variable domain reads EPEVTQTPSHQVTQMGQEVILRCVPISNHLYFYWYRQILGQKVEFLVSFYNNEISEKSEIFDDQFSVERPDGSNFTLKIRSTKLEDSAMYFCASRDRVGNTGELFFGEGSRLTVL.

The chain combines TRBV10-2 with TRBJ1-2; D perhaps matches TRBD1 (6 bases). Looked up from germline, CDR1 is WSHSY and CDR2 is SAAADI. The CDR3 extends over 15 amino acids. The V end lost 4 bases, the J end lost 3 bases, and 15 bases lay between the germline ends. CDR3 region: CASSASSRGHYGYTF. CDR3 bases: TGCGCCAGCAGTGCTAGTTCCAGGGGTCACTATGGCTACACCTTC.

This chain uses TRBV15 with TRBJ2-1; 7 bases agree with TRBD2. Per the germline V gene, CDR1 is LNHNV and CDR2 is YYDKDF (reference sequence). The CDR3 sequence is 14 residues long. After removal of 3 bases from V and 11 bases from J, the junction contained 10 bases not matched to a gene. CDR3 bases: TGTGCCACCAGCAGCTTGGGAGGAGCGGGACAGCAGTTCTTC. This translates into CATSSLGGAGQQFF.

This chain uses TRBV24-1 with TRBJ2-2; 13 nucleotides agree with TRBD2. The V gene's germline CDR1 is KGHDR and CDR2 SFDVKD. The ends lost 10 bases at V and 2 bases at J; junction bases unmatched: 3. This CDR3 contains 15 residues. CDR3 nucleotides: TGTGCCACTGGACTAGCGGGGGCCAACACCGGGGAGCTGTTTTTT. Translating gives CATGLAGANTGELFF.

There are a few counts of this clonotype. The chain couples TRBV29-1 to TRBJ1-6; 7 bases are shared with TRBD1. Germline V gene lookup returns CDR1 SQVTM and CDR2 ANQGSEA. The CDR3 contains 13 residues. V was pared by 5 bases and J by 8 bases, with 6 bases of the junction left unmatched. The CDR3 region has the DNA TGCAGCGTTCAAGTAGGGGGCGATTCACCCCTCCACTTT. This encodes CSVQVGGDSPLHF.

The table lists this clonotype with a count of one. The V and J genes are TRBV20-1 and TRBJ1-1; TRBD1 agrees at 8 bases. The CDR3 length is 14 residues. Germline CDR1 DFQATT, CDR2 SNEGSKA (reference sequence). V shed 6 bases, J shed 1 base, and the junction held 7 bases outside the gene matches. In nucleotides, the CDR3 is TGCAGTGCGAGGACAGGGCGGCGGAACACTGAAGCTTTCTTT. Translation: CSARTGRRNTEAFF.

The gene calls are TRBV12-3 or TRBV12-4 and TRBJ2-1, with D unclear. There are 10 residues in the CDR3. V lost 9 bases and J 9 bases, leaving 9 bases between the germline ends. CDR3 amino acids: CASLGSEQFF. CDR3 in DNA: TGTGCCAGTCTTGGTAGTGAGCAGTTCTTC.

Turning to this clonotype: Mismatch with germline at one junction end may stem from a read error. The J gene is TRBJ2-5, the V gene TRBV7-7; D perhaps matches TRBD2 (6 bases). The CDR3 runs 15 residues. The germline V gene encodes CDR1 SSHAT and CDR2 FNYEAQ (reference sequence). Here the CDR3 DNA reads TGTGCTAGCAGTCGTTCGTCGCGGGGACAAGAGACCCAGTACTTC. It encodes CASSRSSRGQETQYF.